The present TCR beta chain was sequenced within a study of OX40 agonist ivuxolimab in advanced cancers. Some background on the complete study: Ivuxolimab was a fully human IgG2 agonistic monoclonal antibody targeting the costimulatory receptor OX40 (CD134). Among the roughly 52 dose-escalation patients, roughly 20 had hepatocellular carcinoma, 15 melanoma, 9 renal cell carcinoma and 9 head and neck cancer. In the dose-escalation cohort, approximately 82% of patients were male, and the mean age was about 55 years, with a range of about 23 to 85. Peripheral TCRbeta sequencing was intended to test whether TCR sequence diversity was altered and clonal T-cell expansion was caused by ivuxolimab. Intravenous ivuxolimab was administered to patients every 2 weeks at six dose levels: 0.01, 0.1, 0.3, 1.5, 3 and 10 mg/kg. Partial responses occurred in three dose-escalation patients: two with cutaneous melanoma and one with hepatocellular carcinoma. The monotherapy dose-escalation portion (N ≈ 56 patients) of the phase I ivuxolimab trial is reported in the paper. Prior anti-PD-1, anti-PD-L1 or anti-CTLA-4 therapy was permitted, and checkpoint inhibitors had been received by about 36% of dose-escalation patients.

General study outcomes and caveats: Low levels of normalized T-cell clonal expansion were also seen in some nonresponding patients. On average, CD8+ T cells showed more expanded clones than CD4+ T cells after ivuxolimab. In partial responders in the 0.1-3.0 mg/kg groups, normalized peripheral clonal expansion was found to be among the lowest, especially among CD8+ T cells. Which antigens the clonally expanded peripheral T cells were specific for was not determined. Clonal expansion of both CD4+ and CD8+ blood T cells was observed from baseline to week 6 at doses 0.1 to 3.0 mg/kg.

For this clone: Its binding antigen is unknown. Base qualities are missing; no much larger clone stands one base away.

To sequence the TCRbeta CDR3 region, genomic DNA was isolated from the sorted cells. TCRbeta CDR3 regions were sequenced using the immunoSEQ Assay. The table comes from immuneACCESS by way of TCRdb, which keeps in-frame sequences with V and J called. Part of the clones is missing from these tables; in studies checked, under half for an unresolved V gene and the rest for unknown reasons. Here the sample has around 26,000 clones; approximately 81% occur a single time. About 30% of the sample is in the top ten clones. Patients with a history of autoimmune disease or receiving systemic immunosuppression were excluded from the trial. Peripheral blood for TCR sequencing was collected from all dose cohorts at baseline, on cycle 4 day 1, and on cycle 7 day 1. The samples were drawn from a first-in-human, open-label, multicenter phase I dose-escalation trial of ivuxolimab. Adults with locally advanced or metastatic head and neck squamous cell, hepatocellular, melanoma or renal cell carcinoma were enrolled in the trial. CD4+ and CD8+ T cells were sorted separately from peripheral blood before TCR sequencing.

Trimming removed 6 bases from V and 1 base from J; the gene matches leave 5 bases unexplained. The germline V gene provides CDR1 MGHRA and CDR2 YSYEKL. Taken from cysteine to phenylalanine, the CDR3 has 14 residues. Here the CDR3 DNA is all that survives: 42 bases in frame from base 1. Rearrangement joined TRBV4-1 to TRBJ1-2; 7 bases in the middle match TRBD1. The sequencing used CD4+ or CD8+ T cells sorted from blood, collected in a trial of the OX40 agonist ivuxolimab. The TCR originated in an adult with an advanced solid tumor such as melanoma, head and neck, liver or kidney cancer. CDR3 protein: CASSSRQGNYGYTF. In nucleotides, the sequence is TGCGCCAGCAGTAGCCGACAGGGTAACTATGGCTACACCTTC.